Each of the 26 T cell receptor beta chains below was sequenced from the same sample in a study of molecular identifiers for immune sequencing clone quantification. MiXCR was run by TCRdb on the PCR reads, yielding one entry per CDR3 protein. The top ten hold roughly 1.5% of the sample, which has approximately 59,000 distinct CDR3 sequences, roughly 18% seen once. Sequenced material: naive CD8+ T cells from blood, with Jurkat cell RNA spiked in. The sample's subset: FACS-sorted CD8+CD4-CCR7+CD45RA+ naive T cells. The receptors come from a human donor in good health. Some libraries in this study had Jurkat cell RNA spiked in.

V gene TRBV15 combines with J gene TRBJ2-7; 7 bases align to TRBD2. Germline CDR1 is LNHNV and CDR2 is YYDKDF (reference sequence). The CDR3 has 13 amino acids. Trimming took 6 bases from V and 4 from J; bases not matched to a gene: 6. The CDR3 coding sequence is TGTGCCACCAGGTCTAGCGGAGAGTACGAGCAGTACTTC. The encoded protein is CATRSSGEYEQYF. Full variable domain (outside the CDR3, taken from reference TRBV15 and TRBJ2-7): DAMVIQNPRYQVTQFGKPVTLSCSQTLNHNVMYWYQQKSSQAPKLLFHYYDKDFNNEADTPDNFQSRRPNTSFCFLDIRSPGLGDTAMYLCATRSSGEYEQYFGPGTRLTVT.

This clonotype was counted many times. V gene TRBV6-5 combines with J gene TRBJ1-5, with D perhaps matching TRBD1 (6 bases). Trimming took off 6 bases at V and 5 bases at J, with 23 bases between the two ends. The V gene's germline CDR1 is MNHEY and CDR2 SVGAGI. CDR3 length: 17 amino acids. CDR3 protein: CASRPSPLPKGDQPQHF. The DNA of the CDR3 is TGTGCCAGCAGGCCCAGCCCCCTCCCTAAGGGGGATCAGCCCCAGCATTTT.

This clonotype appeared many times. The chain uses TRBV4-1 and TRBJ2-1; 14 bases line up with TRBD2. The ends lost 4 bases at V and 7 bases at J; junction bases unmatched: 9. Per germline, CDR1 MGHRA and CDR2 YSYEKL. The CDR3 has 17 residues. The CDR3: CASSPRRGLAGENEQFF. The CDR3 coding sequence is TGCGCCAGCAGCCCCCGGCGGGGACTAGCGGGAGAAAATGAGCAGTTCTTC.

At least ten counts were recorded for this clonotype. One junction end does not reproduce the germline sequence, and a read error may be involved. This chain links TRBV12-3 or TRBV12-4 with TRBJ2-7; D gene ambiguous. There are 12 residues in the CDR3. The CDR3 DNA reads as TGTGCCAGCAGCTTAGGGACCTACGAGCAGTACTTC. Protein product: CASSLGTYEQYF.

At least ten counts were recorded for this clonotype. The V and J genes are TRBV27 and TRBJ2-7; D call uncertain. Germline loops: CDR1 MNHEY, CDR2 SMNVEV (reference sequence). This CDR3 has 13 amino acids. V lost 6 bases, J lost 5 bases, and 14 bases lay in between. As DNA, the CDR3 is TGTGCCAGCAGCCCTGTGAGCGTGCACGAGCAGTACTTC. Its protein is CASSPVSVHEQYF.

This clonotype was counted at least ten times. CDR3 nucleotides: TGTGCCAGCAGTGCTCCGGGACTAGCGGGACAAGAGACCCAGTACTTC. Translating gives CASSAPGLAGQETQYF. The genes are TRBV25-1 and TRBJ2-5; 13 bases map to TRBD2. CDR1 MGHDK and CDR2 SYGVNS come from the germline V gene. Unmatched junction bases numbered 4, after V lost 4 bases and J lost 2 bases. CDR3 length equals 16 residues.

This clonotype appeared a few times. The chain has TRBV7-9 and TRBJ2-5; 8 nucleotides line up with TRBD2. Germline V gene data show CDR1 as SEHNR and CDR2 as FQNEAQ (reference sequence). The length of the CDR3 is 19 residues. The J segment lost 0 bases and the V segment lost 6 bases, leaving 18 bases of the junction unmatched. The CDR3 region has the DNA TGTGCCAGCAGTCCCGAGCGGGCTAGCGGGCTTGCGTACCAAGAGACCCAGTACTTC. Protein product: CASSPERASGLAYQETQYF.

V is TRBV21-1 and J is TRBJ2-4. TRBV21-1 is assigned pseudogene status. CDR3 length: 17 amino acids. The CDR3 loop is CASSNFVLKRKKNIQYF. As DNA, the CDR3 is TGTGCCAGCAGCAATTTCGTCCTTAAGCGAAAAAAAAACATTCAGTACTTC.

This chain links TRBV27 with TRBJ2-7; D gene ambiguous. Trimming removed 4 bases from V and 3 bases from J, with 19 bases in between. The CDR3 consists of 16 residues. Looked up from germline, CDR1 is MNHEY and CDR2 is SMNVEV (reference sequence). The CDR3 is CASSWSSGVVGYEQYF. In nucleotides, the CDR3 is TGTGCCAGCAGTTGGTCTTCTGGGGTAGTAGGCTACGAGCAGTACTTC.

This clonotype was recorded many times. The chain joins TRBV25-1 to TRBJ2-1; tentative D call: TRBD1 (5 bases). This CDR3 is 15 amino acids long. Germline V gene lookup returns CDR1 MGHDK and CDR2 SYGVNS. The germline V and J ends were trimmed by 1 base and 9 bases, with 16 bases remaining between them. The CDR3 loop reads CASSESAGSVGEQFF. Written as DNA, the CDR3 is TGTGCCAGCAGTGAATCAGCAGGGTCGGTCGGTGAGCAGTTCTTC.

About this clonotype: This clone may be a read error of a much larger clone one base away. This chain links TRBV29-1 with TRBJ1-1, with D possibly matching TRBD1 (6 bases). With 8 bases removed from V and 6 bases from J, the gap between germline ends came to 16 bases. The germline gives CDR1 SQVTM, CDR2 ANQGSEA. The CDR3 spans 12 residues. The DNA for the CDR3 is TGCAGCCATCTTGGGGGGGGCGCTGAAGCTTTCTTT. Protein product: CSHLGGGAEAFF. The full variable domain, rest sourced from reference TRBV29-1 and TRBJ1-1, is SAVISQKPSRDICQRGTSLTIQCQVDSQVTMMFWYRQQPGQSLTLIATANQGSEATYESGFVIDKFPISRPNLTFSTLTVSNMSPEDSSIYLCSHLGGGAEAFFGQGTRLTVV.

The chain has TRBV9 and TRBJ2-7; D is uncertain. The CDR3 contains 12 residues. CDR1 is SGDLS, CDR2 YYNGEE, per germline. V was clipped by 3 bases and J by 0 bases, with 4 bases between them. CDR3 bases: TGTGCCAGCAGCGGGAACTCCTACGAGCAGTACTTC. As protein: CASSGNSYEQYF.

This clonotype was found many times. The chain is built from TRBV19 and TRBJ2-2; 9 nucleotides align to TRBD2. With V trimmed by 8 bases and J by 6 bases, 4 bases remained unmatched. This CDR3 is 13 amino acids long. CDR1 is LNHDA and CDR2 is SQIVND in the germline V gene (reference sequence). CDR3 sequence reads: CASWGLAPGELFF. The DNA for the CDR3 is TGTGCCAGTTGGGGACTAGCTCCCGGGGAGCTGTTTTTT.

In its sample, this clonotype was seen a few times. The gene calls are TRBV7-8 and TRBJ2-7; D remains unclear. With 4 bases removed from V and 4 bases from J, the gap between germline ends came to 11 bases. CDR3 length equals 13 residues. Germline CDR1 and CDR2: SGHVS and FQNEAQ. The CDR3 region has the DNA TGTGCCAGCAGCTCTGGCTCTGGGTACGAGCAGTACTTC. As protein: CASSSGSGYEQYF.

About this clonotype itself: One base away lies a much larger clone, so this may be a sequencing read error. The chain recombines TRBV11-2 with TRBJ2-1; D gene uncertain. This CDR3 comprises 17 residues. The V gene's germline CDR1 is SGHAT and CDR2 FQNNGV. Here the CDR3 DNA reads TGTGCCAGCGGCTTAATCCCCCCCAGCGACTCCTACAATGAGCAGTTCTTC. It translates to CASGLIPPSDSYNEQFF.

In this sample, this clonotype turned up many times. This sequence joins TRBV3-1 and TRBJ2-3; 12 positions agree with TRBD2. CDR1 is LGHDT and CDR2 is YNNKEL in the germline V gene (reference sequence). The V gene end was trimmed by 1 base and the J gene end by 2 bases; junction bases not matched to a gene: 4. This CDR3 contains 17 residues. The CDR3 reads CASSQARLAGDTDTQYF. CDR3 bases: TGTGCCAGCAGCCAAGCACGACTAGCGGGAGACACAGATACGCAGTATTTT.

This clonotype was seen many times. This chain uses TRBV27 with TRBJ2-2; weak D call: TRBD2 (6 bases). CDR3 length equals 18 residues. Trimming stripped 8 bases from V and 3 bases from J, with 25 bases between. CDR1 and CDR2 (germline): MNHEY, SMNVEV (reference sequence). CDR3 protein: CASAPSAGGRLDTGELFF. The CDR3 DNA reads as TGTGCCAGCGCCCCCAGTGCGGGTGGGAGGTTGGACACCGGGGAGCTGTTTTTT.

This clonotype was observed a few times. A read error is possible here, since a much larger clone lies one base away. The V call is TRBV19, the J call TRBJ1-5; TRBD1 matches 7 bases. The CDR3 length is 17 residues. Germline V lookup: CDR1 LNHDA, CDR2 SQIVND (reference sequence). CDR3 DNA sequence: TGTGCCAGTAGTATTTGGGGGACAGATGAAGGAGATCAGCTCCAGCATTTT. This sequence encodes CASSIWGTDEGDQLQHF.

This sequence joins TRBV27 and TRBJ2-1; TRBD2 might be the D (6 bases). In germline, CDR1 is MNHEY, CDR2 SMNVEV (reference sequence). This CDR3 comprises 12 residues. The ends were cut back, 5 bases at V and 8 bases at J, with 10 bases in the middle. The CDR3 DNA follows: TGTGCCAGCAGTCTCAGGAGGGATGAGCAGTTCTTC. This sequence encodes CASSLRRDEQFF.

This clonotype was observed at least ten times. The rearrangement joins TRBV11-2 to TRBJ2-7; D is possibly TRBD2 (7 bases). Trimming removed 3 bases at V and 7 bases at J, with 16 bases between. The germline CDR1 and CDR2 sequences are SGHAT and FQNNGV. The CDR3 has 14 residues. The CDR3 protein is CASSLGAGAFEQYF. CDR3 nucleotide sequence: TGTGCCAGCAGCTTGGGTGCGGGGGCGTTTGAGCAGTACTTC.

This clonotype was observed at least ten times. The chain is built from TRBV7-9 and TRBJ2-3; 8 bases align to TRBD2. V was pared by 3 bases and J by 4 bases, with 3 bases of the junction left unmatched. Germline CDR1 is SEHNR and CDR2 is FQNEAQ (reference sequence). The CDR3 consists of 14 residues. CDR3 protein: CASSFSGSSDTQYF. CDR3 DNA: TGTGCCAGCAGCTTCAGCGGGAGTTCAGATACGCAGTATTTT.

The sample holds many counts of this clonotype. The rearrangement links TRBV29-1 to TRBJ2-7, with 12 bases identical to TRBD2. The CDR3 consists of 15 residues. Germline V gene sequence: CDR1 SQVTM, CDR2 ANQGSEA. V gave up 0 bases and J gave up 4 bases; unmatched junction bases: 4. Here the CDR3 reads CSVEDRLAGAYEQYF. The CDR3 DNA reads TGCAGCGTTGAAGACAGACTAGCGGGAGCGTACGAGCAGTACTTC.

This clonotype was detected ten times or more. The chain has TRBV5-1 and TRBJ1-5; no firm D call. In germline, CDR1 is SGHRS, CDR2 YFSETQ. Trimming took off 0 bases at V and 3 bases at J, with 13 bases between the two ends. The CDR3 consists of 16 residues. The CDR3 nucleotides read TGCGCCAGCAGCTTGGACGGTGCAGGCAACAATCAGCCCCAGCATTTT. Amino acid sequence: CASSLDGAGNNQPQHF.

This clonotype was counted a few times. The genes are TRBV7-9 and TRBJ2-5; D is unclear. With 8 bases removed from V and 1 base from J, the gap between germline ends came to 17 bases. The CDR3 has 15 residues. CDR1 is SEHNR, CDR2 FQNEAQ, per germline (reference sequence). Written as DNA, the CDR3 is TGTGCCAGCGTCCCGGAAGCCTGGGGCCAAGAGACCCAGTACTTC. Translation gives CASVPEAWGQETQYF. Full variable domain (remainder filled in from reference TRBV7-9 and TRBJ2-5): DTGVSQNPRHKITKRGQNVTFRCDPISEHNRLYWYRQTLGQGPEFLTYFQNEAQLEKSRLLSDRFSAERPKGSFSTLEIQRTEQGDSAMYLCASVPEAWGQETQYFGPGTRLLVL.

At least ten counts were recorded for this clonotype. This chain connects TRBV28 to TRBJ1-5; no clear D gene. Germline CDR1 reads MDHEN; CDR2 reads SYDVKM. The CDR3 loop spans 16 amino acids. V gave up 2 bases and J gave up 0 bases, with 11 bases separating them. CDR3 region: CASSLEADYSNQPQHF. CDR3 nucleotide sequence: TGTGCCAGCAGTTTAGAGGCAGATTATAGCAATCAGCCCCAGCATTTT.

With regard to this clonotype: A read error may be the cause here, since a much bigger clone is one base away. Lacking the conserved final phenylalanine or tryptophan, this CDR3 likely reflects a read error. The chain joins TRBV4-3 to TRBJ1-3, with no clear D. Germline lookup yields CDR1 LGHNA and CDR2 YSLEER. The CDR3 totals 18 residues. V was pared by 0 bases and J by 1 base, with 16 bases between. The CDR3 region has the DNA TGCGCCAGCAGCCAAGATAATAGAGCGATTTATTCTGGAAACACCATATATTTA. Translation: CASSQDNRAIYSGNTIYL.